A single sample is the source of the 3 T cell receptor beta chains below, sequenced in a study of blood T cells in healthy people across ages. Through a sample-barcoded 5' primer and a J-beta primer mix, a second PCR was run for 7 to 11 cycles. TCRdb called the 5' RACE reads again in MiXCR, with one record for every CDR3 protein. The sample lists more than 800,000 distinct CDR3 sequences, more than 35% occurring once. Specimen: blood. The origin of the receptors is a woman aged 55-69 years in good health.

The chain links TRBV27 to TRBJ2-1; maybe TRBD1 (6 bases). V lost 6 bases, J lost 0 bases, and 15 bases lay in between. CDR1 and CDR2 from the germline V gene are MNHEY and SMNVEV (reference sequence). This CDR3 has 16 amino acids. The CDR3 reads CASSSLRRGSYNEQFF. The CDR3 DNA reads TGTGCCAGCAGCTCACTCCGCAGGGGCTCCTACAATGAGCAGTTCTTC.

This clonotype was detected only a few times. This chain links TRBV15 with TRBJ2-7; 9 bases align to TRBD2. J lost 3 bases, V lost 1 base, and 1 base had no gene match. In germline, CDR1 is LNHNV, CDR2 YYDKDF (reference sequence). CDR3 length equals 14 residues. CDR3 sequence (DNA): TGTGCCACCAGCAGAGTAGCGGGGGACTACGAGCAGTACTTC. This gives the protein CATSRVAGDYEQYF.

The J gene is TRBJ1-1, the V gene TRBV20-1; no reliable D call. V was cut by 3 bases and J by 0 bases, with 14 bases left in between. Germline CDR1 DFQATT, CDR2 SNEGSKA (reference sequence). The CDR3 runs to 15 residues. The CDR3 DNA follows: TGCAGTGCTAGCTCTGAGCAGGAGATGAACACTGAAGCTTTCTTT. This sequence encodes CSASSEQEMNTEAFF.